This T cell receptor (beta chain) is drawn from a study of identical twins. This CDR3 region has 13 residues. Germline-derived CDR1 and CDR2 are SGDLS and YYNGEE. V was cut by 4 bases and J by 6 bases, with 10 bases left in between. TCRdb fed the 5' RACE reads into MiXCR, producing one record per CDR3 protein. The data hold hundreds of thousands of distinct CDR3 sequences, with roughly 20% observed a single time. This clonotype was counted only a few times. These data also formed part of another study, on T cells expressing NK-cell markers.

The source material was PBMCs. This rearrangement joins TRBV9 to TRBJ2-2; D gene unclear. The receptor's source is a woman aged 18-29 years in good health. The CDR3: CASSYIVPGELFF. Written as DNA, the CDR3 is TGTGCCAGCAGCTACATTGTTCCCGGGGAGCTGTTTTTT.